These 5 T cell receptor beta chains were all obtained from the same sample, sequenced in a study of cytomegalovirus exposure and HLA in healthy donors. This PCR relied on a set of 60 Vbeta primers and 13 Jbeta primers. The protocol was immunoSEQ multiplex PCR, while the TCRdb copy is restricted to in-frame clones and leaves out a portion. The data show 35,000 to 40,000 clones, about 66% seen once. Source material: PBMCs. These TCRs come from a man over 45 in good health and CMV-seropositive.

This clone has just a few counts. The V and J genes are TRBV28 and TRBJ1-6; D gene uncertain. The CDR3 contains 12 residues. Germline V gene sequence: CDR1 MDHEN, CDR2 SYDVKM. Trimming took 4 bases from V and 8 from J, leaving 6 bases between them. CDR3 in amino acids: CASSWRYSPLHF. In nucleotides, the CDR3 is TGTGCCAGCAGTTGGAGATATTCACCCCTCCACTTT. Supplemented by reference TRBV28 and TRBJ1-6, the full variable domain reads DVKVTQSSRYLVKRTGEKVFLECVQDMDHENMFWYRQDPGLGLRLIYFSYDVKMKEKGDIPEGYSVSREKKERFSLILESASTNQTSMYLCASSWRYSPLHFGNGTRLTVT.

This clone has more than one count but fewer than ten. The chain is built from TRBV4-3 and TRBJ1-5; D is unclear. V lost 0 bases and J lost 12, with 12 bases in between. Germline values: CDR1 LGHNA, CDR2 YSLEER. The CDR3 loop spans 13 amino acids. The CDR3 coding sequence is TGCGCCAGCAGCCAAGAAAGCGGACGGTTCCAGCATTTT. This gives the protein CASSQESGRFQHF.

The V gene is TRBV6-5, the J gene TRBJ1-2; D is unclear. V shed 0 bases and J shed 3 bases, with 8 bases lying between them. Germline CDR1 and CDR2: MNHEY and SVGAGI. The CDR3 runs to 14 residues. The CDR3 region is CASSYSTQYYGYTF. For the CDR3, the DNA is TGTGCCAGCAGTTACTCGACACAGTACTATGGCTACACCTTC.

This chain joins TRBV2 and TRBJ2-3; 7 bases agree with TRBD1. Germline V gene lookup returns CDR1 SNHLY and CDR2 FYNNEI. Trimming took 9 bases from V and 3 from J; bases not matched to a gene: 3. The length of the CDR3 is 12 residues. The CDR3 protein is CARGQKTDTQYF. CDR3 nucleotide sequence: TGTGCCAGGGGACAGAAGACAGATACGCAGTATTTT.

The gene calls are TRBV25-1 and TRBJ2-1; 9 bases fit TRBD2. The CDR3 contains 16 residues. In germline, CDR1 is MGHDK, CDR2 SYGVNS. With V trimmed by 2 bases and J by 9 bases, 11 bases remained unmatched. The CDR3 loop reads CASSEPGAGGLGEQFF. The CDR3 nucleotides read TGTGCCAGCAGTGAACCCGGAGCGGGGGGCCTAGGTGAGCAGTTCTTC.